A selection of T cell receptor beta chains follows, all from one sample in a study of T-cell memory formation after mild COVID-19. TCRdb recomputed calls from the 5' RACE reads with MiXCR, one row per CDR3 protein. The data contain 250,000 to 350,000 distinct CDR3 sequences, 13% to 15% of them seen just once; the ten biggest clones take up around 23%. Sequencing was performed on PBMCs or a T cell subset sorted from them (not recorded which). The source is a man aged 18 to 30 who had mild COVID-19 (a few samples of this study predate the infection). Cell type and time point are not known. CDR3s include the opening cysteine and the closing phenylalanine or tryptophan. The D gene is left open where the match is weak. A clone size is listed for some rows: how often the clone was seen (once, few, many), or a class if it is expanded.

CDR3aa | CDR3nt | abundance | d_gene | j_gene | v_gene
CASSQAGGRGTQYF | TGCGCCAGCAGCCAGGCAGGGGGGAGGGGGACCCAGTACTTC | - | - | TRBJ2-5 | TRBV4-1
CSARAPDRGNTEAFF | TGCAGTGCTAGAGCCCCGGACAGGGGAAACACTGAAGCTTTCTTT | - | TRBD1 | TRBJ1-1 | TRBV20-1
CASSQDRTYGYTF | TGTGCCAGCAGCCAAGACAGAACCTATGGCTACACCTTC | - | - | TRBJ1-2 | TRBV7-2
CASSRDRGTETQYF | TGTGCCAGCAGCAGGGACAGGGGGACGGAGACCCAGTACTTC | - | TRBD1 | TRBJ2-5 | TRBV3-1
CASSLGPRTSTETQYF | TGTGCCAGCAGCTTAGGGCCCCGGACTAGCACGGAGACCCAGTACTTC | few | TRBD2 | TRBJ2-5 | TRBV7-9
CASSLQGDSGNTIYF | TGTGCCAGCAGTTTACAGGGCGACTCTGGAAACACCATATATTTT | - | - | TRBJ1-3 | TRBV2
CASSPRLGLETQYF | TGCGCCAGCAGCCCGCGACTAGGGTTAGAGACCCAGTACTTC | - | - | TRBJ2-5 | TRBV4-3
CASSAPGRVGPLAEQFF | TGTGCCAGCAGCGCACCCGGTCGGGTGGGACCACTCGCCGAGCAGTTCTTC | few | - | TRBJ2-1 | TRBV9
CASSYPNRGTNEKLFF | TGTGCCAGCAGTTACCCGAACAGGGGGACTAATGAAAAACTGTTTTTT | - | TRBD1 | TRBJ1-4 | TRBV6-2/TRBV6-3
CASSQFRRVQETQYF | TGCGCCAGCAGTCAATTCAGGAGGGTCCAAGAGACCCAGTACTTC | - | - | TRBJ2-5 | TRBV23-1
CASSRRGTGAEAFF | TGTGCCAGCAGCCGAAGGGGGACAGGGGCTGAAGCTTTCTTT | few | TRBD1 | TRBJ1-1 | TRBV7-2
CASSQDRAGAKNIQYF | TGCGCCAGCAGCCAAGATCGAGCAGGAGCCAAAAACATTCAGTACTTC | - | - | TRBJ2-4 | TRBV4-3
CASSLDNSPLHF | TGTGCCAGCAGCTTGGACAATTCACCCCTCCACTTT | many | - | TRBJ1-6 | TRBV5-4
CASSLSGGNTEAFF | TGTGCCAGCAGCCTCTCCGGAGGTAACACTGAAGCTTTCTTT | few | - | TRBJ1-1 | TRBV3-1
CAISENWQTQYF | TGTGCCATCAGTGAGAATTGGCAGACCCAGTACTTC | few | - | TRBJ2-5 | TRBV10-3
CASSDRGGSTDTQYF | TGTGCCAGCAGTGACCGGGGGGGGAGCACAGATACGCAGTATTTT | few | TRBD2 | TRBJ2-3 | TRBV6-4
CASSQGPQGQSEGYTF | TGCGCCAGCAGCCAAGGACCGCAGGGGCAGTCAGAGGGCTACACCTTC | few | - | TRBJ1-2 | TRBV4-3
CSVRPGTGYNEQFF | TGCAGCGTTCGCCCCGGGACAGGGTACAATGAGCAGTTCTTC | - | TRBD1 | TRBJ2-1 | TRBV29-1
CASSQGSSVDYEQYF | TGTGCCAGCAGCCAAGGCTCCAGTGTGGACTACGAGCAGTACTTC | few | - | TRBJ2-7 | TRBV3-1